Following are 7 T cell receptor beta chains from one sample sequenced in a study of T cell repertoires in cytomegalovirus infection (dated by TCRdb to 2018 to 2020). These receptors have no identified antigens. The run used an Illumina HiSeq 1500. TCRdb cleaned the public reads at Q25 with fastp, built clones with MiXCR and kept in-frame beta chains. One record per CDR3 amino acid sequence lists the most common genes and DNA. The sample table records around 800,000 distinct CDR3 sequences; approximately 30% of these occur just once. The top ten hold roughly 12% of the sample. This specimen's treatment or condition label, interpreted: in vitro stimulation with specific CMV peptide epitopes to enrich CMV-specific T cells. This specimen consisted of cultured CD8+ T cells from PBMCs, obtained from culture after CMV antigen stimulation. Receptors were obtained from a human donor in good health (CMV status not recorded). Some clones in this sample may be carry-over from other donors' samples.

V is TRBV6-6 and J is TRBJ2-1, with 10 bases identical to TRBD2. The germline V gene encodes CDR1 MNHNY and CDR2 SVGAGI (reference sequence). This CDR3 comprises 17 residues. The V segment lost 5 bases and the J segment 0 bases; nucleotides outside the gene matches: 7. This CDR3 reads CASSKFSGGSSYNEQFF. The CDR3 nucleotides read TGTGCCAGCAGTAAATTTAGCGGGGGGAGCTCCTACAATGAGCAGTTCTTC.

This clonotype was counted a few times. The CDR3 sequence: CASSLVGLAGAWETQYF. In DNA form, the CDR3 reads TGTGCCAGCAGCTTAGTGGGACTAGCGGGGGCCTGGGAGACCCAGTACTTC. The chain recombines TRBV7-8 with TRBJ2-5; 14 bases map to TRBD2. The germline CDR1 and CDR2 sequences are SGHVS and FQNEAQ. The CDR3 length is 17 residues. The ends lost 1 base at V and 5 bases at J; junction bases unmatched: 6.

In this sample, this clonotype turned up many times. For the CDR3, the DNA is TGTGCCAGCAGTCCCGGTGGGTCACCCCTCCACTTT. Translated: CASSPGGSPLHF. The chain combines TRBV7-6 with TRBJ1-6; the D is unclear. CDR1 and CDR2 (germline): SGHVS, FNYEAQ. This CDR3 is built from 12 residues. V lost 6 bases and J 10 bases, leaving 10 bases between the germline ends.

The V gene is TRBV19, the J gene TRBJ1-2; D is unresolved. V was clipped by 5 bases and J by 8 bases, with 21 bases between them. The germline CDR1 and CDR2 sequences are LNHDA and SQIVND (reference sequence). This CDR3 is 15 amino acids long. The CDR3 DNA reads TGTGCCAGTAGTCCCTCCGGCAGACCCCCTAGCGGCTACACCTTC. It codes for CASSPSGRPPSGYTF.

The chain is built from TRBV4-1 and TRBJ1-2; the D gene is possibly TRBD1 (5 bases). V lost 0 bases and J 7 bases, leaving 18 bases between the germline ends. The CDR3 loop spans 16 amino acids. Germline-derived CDR1 and CDR2 are MGHRA and YSYEKL. The CDR3 protein is CASSQDKQVDGGGYTF. CDR3 nucleotide sequence: TGCGCCAGCAGCCAAGATAAACAGGTGGACGGTGGTGGCTACACCTTC.

J is TRBJ2-5 and V is TRBV11-2; possible D gene TRBD2, 5 bases. V was clipped by 5 bases and J by 0 bases, with 19 bases between them. CDR1 is SGHAT and CDR2 is FQNNGV in the germline V gene. This CDR3 contains 17 residues. The CDR3 nucleotides are TGTGCCAGCAGCGACGCCTCCCGGACTGCGTACCAAGAGACCCAGTACTTC. As protein: CASSDASRTAYQETQYF.

At least ten counts were recorded for this clonotype. The V and J genes are TRBV13 and TRBJ2-7; possibly TRBD1 for D (5 bases). The CDR3 is 15 amino acids. V lost 3 bases and J lost 0, with 12 bases in between. CDR1 PRHDT and CDR2 FYEKMQ come from the germline V gene (reference sequence). The CDR3 spells CASSFFRTRSYEQYF. CDR3 nucleotides: TGTGCCAGCAGCTTTTTCCGGACACGCTCCTACGAGCAGTACTTC.